This T cell receptor (beta chain) originates from a study of cytomegalovirus exposure and HLA in healthy donors. Study-level background: HLA-typed donors were the source of around 80 million unique TCRs, which an early data release held.

A note on this clone: Antigen unknown.

Each donor's status was that of a healthy bone marrow donor. Findings of the study overall: Further analysis was carried out later, and it showed several of the most significant clusters appearing linked to common viral pathogens. Sequencing likely caused a cluster of highly shared sequence variants.

60 Vbeta and 13 Jbeta primers were used in PCR. Profiling relied on immunoSEQ multiplex PCR, and the TCRdb table lists in-frame clones only, not all of them. The sample has some 100,000 clones, 79% seen once. The V segment lost 4 bases and the J segment 8 bases; nucleotides outside the gene matches: 13. The CDR3 contains 16 residues. The germline V gene encodes CDR1 LNHDA and CDR2 SQIVND (reference sequence). This receptor was taken from a female donor in good health and CMV-seropositive. The chain couples TRBV19 to TRBJ1-4; 7 nucleotides match TRBD1. The sequenced sample consisted of PBMCs. This chain's CDR3 is CASSTGPSTGREKLFF. The CDR3 DNA sequence: TGTGCCAGTAGTACCGGGCCCTCGACAGGGCGCGAAAAACTGTTTTTT. Based on the CDR3 plus reference TRBV19 and TRBJ1-4, the full variable domain is DGGITQSPKYLFRKEGQNVTLSCEQNLNHDAMYWYRQDPGQGLRLIYYSQIVNDFQKGDIAEGYSVSREKKESFPLTVTSAQKNPTAFYLCASSTGPSTGREKLFFGSGTQLSVL.